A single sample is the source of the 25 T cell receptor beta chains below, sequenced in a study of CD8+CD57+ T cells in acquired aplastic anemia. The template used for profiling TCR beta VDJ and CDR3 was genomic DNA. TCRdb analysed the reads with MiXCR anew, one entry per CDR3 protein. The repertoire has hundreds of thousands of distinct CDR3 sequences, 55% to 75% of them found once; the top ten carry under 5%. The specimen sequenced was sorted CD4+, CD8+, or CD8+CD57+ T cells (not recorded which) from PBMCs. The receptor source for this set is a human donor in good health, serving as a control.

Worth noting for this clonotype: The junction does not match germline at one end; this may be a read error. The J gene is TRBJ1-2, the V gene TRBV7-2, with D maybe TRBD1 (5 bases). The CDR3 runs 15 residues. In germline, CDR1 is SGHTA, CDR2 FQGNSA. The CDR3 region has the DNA TGTGCCACCAGCAACCCCGCCCAGGGATACTATGGCTATACCTTC. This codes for CATSNPAQGYYGYTF.

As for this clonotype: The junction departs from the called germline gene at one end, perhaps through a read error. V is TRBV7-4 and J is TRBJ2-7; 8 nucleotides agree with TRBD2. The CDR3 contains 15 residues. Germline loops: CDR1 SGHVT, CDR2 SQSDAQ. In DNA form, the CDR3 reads TGTGCCAGCAGCCGGGAGGGTGGTATCACCGAGGAGCTGTACTTC. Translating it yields CASSREGGITEELYF.

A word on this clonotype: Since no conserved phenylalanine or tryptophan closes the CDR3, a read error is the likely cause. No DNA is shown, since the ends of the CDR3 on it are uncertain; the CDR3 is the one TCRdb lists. The CDR3 loop reads CASSLREGPYNEQ. This chain links TRBV7-8 with TRBJ1-3. The V gene's germline CDR1 is SGHVS and CDR2 FQNEAQ. The CDR3 totals 13 residues, both ends included.

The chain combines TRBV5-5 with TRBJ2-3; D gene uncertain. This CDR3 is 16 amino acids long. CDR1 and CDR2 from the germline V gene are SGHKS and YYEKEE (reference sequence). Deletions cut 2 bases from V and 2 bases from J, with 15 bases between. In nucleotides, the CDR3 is TGTGCCAGCAGCTTAGAAAACAAGCGAGACACAGATACGCAGTATTTT. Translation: CASSLENKRDTDTQYF.

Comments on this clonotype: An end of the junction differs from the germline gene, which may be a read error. For the CDR3, the DNA is TGTGCCACCAGTCTTTTTGAGGGGGCGAGCCGGGACAATGAGCAGTTCTTC. Amino acids: CATSLFEGASRDNEQFF. The chain is built from TRBV12-3 or TRBV12-4 and TRBJ2-1, with 7 bases matching TRBD1. This CDR3 spans 17 amino acids.

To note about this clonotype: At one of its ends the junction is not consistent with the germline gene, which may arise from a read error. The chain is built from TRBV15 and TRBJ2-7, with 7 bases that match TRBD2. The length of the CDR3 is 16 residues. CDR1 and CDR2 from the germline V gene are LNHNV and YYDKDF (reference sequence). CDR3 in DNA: TGTGCCAGCAGTTCCGAACCGGGGAGGGGCTCCTACGGGCAGTACTTC. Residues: CASSSEPGRGSYGQYF.

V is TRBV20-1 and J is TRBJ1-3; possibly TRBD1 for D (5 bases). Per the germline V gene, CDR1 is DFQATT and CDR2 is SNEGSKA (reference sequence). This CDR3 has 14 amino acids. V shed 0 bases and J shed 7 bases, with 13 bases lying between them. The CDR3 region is CSARDSQGRNTIYF. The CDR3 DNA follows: TGCAGTGCTAGAGATTCCCAGGGAAGGAACACCATATATTTT.

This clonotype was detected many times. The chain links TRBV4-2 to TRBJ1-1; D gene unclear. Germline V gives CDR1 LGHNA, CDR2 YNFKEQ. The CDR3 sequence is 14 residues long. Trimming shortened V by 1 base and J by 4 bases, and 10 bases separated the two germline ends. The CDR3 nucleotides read TGTGCCAGCAGCCAAGTTCAAGTCCGCACTGAAGCTTTCTTT. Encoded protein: CASSQVQVRTEAFF.

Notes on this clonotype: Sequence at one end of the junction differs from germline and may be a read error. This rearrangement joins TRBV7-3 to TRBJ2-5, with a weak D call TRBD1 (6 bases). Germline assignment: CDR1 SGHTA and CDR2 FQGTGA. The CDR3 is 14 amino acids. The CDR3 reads CASSLETQGNTEAF. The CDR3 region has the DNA TGTGCCAGCAGCTTAGAGACCCAGGGGAACACTGAAGCTTTC.

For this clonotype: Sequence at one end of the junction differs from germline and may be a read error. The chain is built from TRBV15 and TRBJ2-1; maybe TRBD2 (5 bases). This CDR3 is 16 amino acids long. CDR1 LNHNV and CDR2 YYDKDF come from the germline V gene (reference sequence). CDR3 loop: CATSREPSFMNDEQFF. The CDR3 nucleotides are TGTGCCACCAGCCGAGAACCTAGCTTCATGAATGATGAGCAGTTCTTC.

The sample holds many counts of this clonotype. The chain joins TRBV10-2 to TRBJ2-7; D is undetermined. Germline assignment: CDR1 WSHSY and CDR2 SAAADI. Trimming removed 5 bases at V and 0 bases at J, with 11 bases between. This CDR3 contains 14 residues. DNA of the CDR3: TGCGCCAGCAGTCGGTCAGTCGGCTCCTACGAGCAGTACTTC. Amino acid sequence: CASSRSVGSYEQYF.

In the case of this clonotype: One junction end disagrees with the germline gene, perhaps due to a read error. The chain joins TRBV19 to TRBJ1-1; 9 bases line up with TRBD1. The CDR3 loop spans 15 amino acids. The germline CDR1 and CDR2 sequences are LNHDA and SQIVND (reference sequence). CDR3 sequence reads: CAGSLLRTGDTEASF. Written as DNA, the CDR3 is TGTGCCGGTAGTCTCCTTAGGACAGGGGACACTGAAGCTTCCTTT.

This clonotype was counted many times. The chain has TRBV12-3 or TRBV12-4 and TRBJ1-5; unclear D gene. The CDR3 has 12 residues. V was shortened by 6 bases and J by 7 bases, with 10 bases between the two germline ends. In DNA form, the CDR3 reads TGTGCCAGCAGCCCGCGGTGGCAGCCCCAGCATTTT. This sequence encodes CASSPRWQPQHF.

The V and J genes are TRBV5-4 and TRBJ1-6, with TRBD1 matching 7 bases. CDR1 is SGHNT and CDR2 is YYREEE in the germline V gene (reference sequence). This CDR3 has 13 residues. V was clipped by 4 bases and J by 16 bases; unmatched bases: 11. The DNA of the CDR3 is TGTGCCAGCAGCCCCAGACAGGGTGAATTTCTCCACTTT. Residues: CASSPRQGEFLHF.

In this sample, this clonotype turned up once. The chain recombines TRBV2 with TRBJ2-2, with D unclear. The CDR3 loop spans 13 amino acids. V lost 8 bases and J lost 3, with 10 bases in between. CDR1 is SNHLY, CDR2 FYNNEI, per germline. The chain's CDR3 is CASLGTYTGELFF. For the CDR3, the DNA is TGTGCCAGCTTAGGAACGTACACCGGGGAGCTGTTTTTT.

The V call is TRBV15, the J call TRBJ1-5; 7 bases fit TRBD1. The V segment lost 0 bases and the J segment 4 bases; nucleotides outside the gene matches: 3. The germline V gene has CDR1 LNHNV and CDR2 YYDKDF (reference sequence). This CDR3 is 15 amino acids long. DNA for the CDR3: TGTGCCACCAGCAGAGATCCAGGGGGAAATCAGCCCCAGCATTTT. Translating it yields CATSRDPGGNQPQHF.

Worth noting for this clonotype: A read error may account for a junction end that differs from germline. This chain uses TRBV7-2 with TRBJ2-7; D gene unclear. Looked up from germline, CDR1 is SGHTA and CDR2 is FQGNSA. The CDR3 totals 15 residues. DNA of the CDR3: TGTGCCAGCAGCTTAGTGAGTTTTACTTCCTACGAGGAGTACTTC. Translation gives CASSLVSFTSYEEYF.

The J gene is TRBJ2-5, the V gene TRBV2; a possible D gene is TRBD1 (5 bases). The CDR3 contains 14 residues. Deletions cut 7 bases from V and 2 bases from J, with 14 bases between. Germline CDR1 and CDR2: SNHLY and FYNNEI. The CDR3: CASTFRQKQETQYF. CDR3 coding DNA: TGTGCCAGCACCTTTAGACAGAAACAAGAGACCCAGTACTTC.

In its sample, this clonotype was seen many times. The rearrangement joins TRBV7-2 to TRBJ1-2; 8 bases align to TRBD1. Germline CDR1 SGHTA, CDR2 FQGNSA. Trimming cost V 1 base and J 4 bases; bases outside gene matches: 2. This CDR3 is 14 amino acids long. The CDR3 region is CASSLVGQGYGYTF. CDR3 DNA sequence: TGTGCCAGCAGCTTAGTCGGACAGGGCTATGGCTACACCTTC.

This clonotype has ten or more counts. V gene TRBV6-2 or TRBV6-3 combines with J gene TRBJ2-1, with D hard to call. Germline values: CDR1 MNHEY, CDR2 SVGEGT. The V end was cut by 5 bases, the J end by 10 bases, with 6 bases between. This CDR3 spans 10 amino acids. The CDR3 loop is CASSRHEQFF. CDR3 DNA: TGTGCCAGCAGTAGACACGAGCAGTTCTTC.

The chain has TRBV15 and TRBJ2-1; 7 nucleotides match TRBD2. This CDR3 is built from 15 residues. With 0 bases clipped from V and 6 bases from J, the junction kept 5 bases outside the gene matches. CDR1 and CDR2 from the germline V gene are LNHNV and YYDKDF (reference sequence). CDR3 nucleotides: TGTGCCACCAGCAGAGATCGAGCGGGGTCCAATGAGCAGTTCTTC. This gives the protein CATSRDRAGSNEQFF.

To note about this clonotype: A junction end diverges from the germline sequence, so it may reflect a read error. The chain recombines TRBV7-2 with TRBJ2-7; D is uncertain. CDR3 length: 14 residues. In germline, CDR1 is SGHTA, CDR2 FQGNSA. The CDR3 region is CASSLEVDTGEPYF. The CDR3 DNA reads TGTGCCAGCAGCTTAGAAGTTGACACCGGCGAGCCGTACTTC.

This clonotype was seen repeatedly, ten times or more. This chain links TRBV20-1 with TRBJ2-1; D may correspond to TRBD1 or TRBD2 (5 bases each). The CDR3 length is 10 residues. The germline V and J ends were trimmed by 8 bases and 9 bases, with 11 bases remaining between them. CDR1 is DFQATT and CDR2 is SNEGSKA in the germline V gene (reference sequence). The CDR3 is CSIVGTEQFF. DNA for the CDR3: TGCAGTATAGTGGGGACTGAGCAGTTCTTC.

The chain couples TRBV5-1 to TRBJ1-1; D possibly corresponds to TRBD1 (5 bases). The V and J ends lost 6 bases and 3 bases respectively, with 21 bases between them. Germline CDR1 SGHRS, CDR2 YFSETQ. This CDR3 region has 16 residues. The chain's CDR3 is CASTEDGVGAYTEAFF. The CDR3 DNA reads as TGCGCCAGCACCGAAGACGGGGTCGGGGCGTACACTGAAGCTTTCTTT.

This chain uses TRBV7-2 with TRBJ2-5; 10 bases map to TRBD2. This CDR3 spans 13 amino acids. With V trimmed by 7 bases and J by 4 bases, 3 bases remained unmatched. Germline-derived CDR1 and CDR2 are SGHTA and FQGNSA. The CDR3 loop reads CASTSGGAETQYF. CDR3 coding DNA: TGTGCCAGCACTAGCGGGGGTGCAGAGACCCAGTACTTC.